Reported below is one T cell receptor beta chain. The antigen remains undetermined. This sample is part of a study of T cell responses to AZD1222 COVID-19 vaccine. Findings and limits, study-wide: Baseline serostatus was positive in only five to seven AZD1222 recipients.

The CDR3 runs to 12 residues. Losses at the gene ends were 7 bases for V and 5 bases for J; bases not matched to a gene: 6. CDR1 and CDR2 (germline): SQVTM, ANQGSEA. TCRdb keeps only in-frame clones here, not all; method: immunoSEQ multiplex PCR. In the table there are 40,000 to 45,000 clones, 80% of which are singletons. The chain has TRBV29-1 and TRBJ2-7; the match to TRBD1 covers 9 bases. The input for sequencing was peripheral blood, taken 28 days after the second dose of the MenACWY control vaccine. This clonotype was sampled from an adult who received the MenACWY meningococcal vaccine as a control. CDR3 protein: CSGRGQGNEQYF. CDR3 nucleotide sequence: TGCAGCGGCCGGGGACAGGGCAACGAGCAGTACTTC.